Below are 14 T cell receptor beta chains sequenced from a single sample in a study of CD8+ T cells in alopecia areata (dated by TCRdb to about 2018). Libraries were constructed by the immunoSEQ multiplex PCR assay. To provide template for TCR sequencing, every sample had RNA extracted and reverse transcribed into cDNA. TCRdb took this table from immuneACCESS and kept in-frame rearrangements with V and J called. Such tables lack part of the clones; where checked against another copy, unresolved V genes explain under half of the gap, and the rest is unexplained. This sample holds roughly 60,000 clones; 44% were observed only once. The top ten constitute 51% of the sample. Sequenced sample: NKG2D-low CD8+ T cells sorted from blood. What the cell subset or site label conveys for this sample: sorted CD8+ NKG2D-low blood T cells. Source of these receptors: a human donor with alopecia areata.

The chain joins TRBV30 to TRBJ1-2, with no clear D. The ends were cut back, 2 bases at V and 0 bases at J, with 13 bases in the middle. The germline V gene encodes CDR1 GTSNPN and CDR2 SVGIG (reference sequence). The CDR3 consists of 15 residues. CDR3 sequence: CAWSKGRPPNYGYTF. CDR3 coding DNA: TGTGCCTGGAGTAAGGGCAGGCCACCTAACTATGGCTACACCTTC.

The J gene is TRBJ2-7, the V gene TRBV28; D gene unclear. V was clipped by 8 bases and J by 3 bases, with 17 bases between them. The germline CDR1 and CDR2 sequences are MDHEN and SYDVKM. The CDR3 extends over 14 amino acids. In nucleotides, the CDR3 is TGTGCCAGCGTGGGTTTACCGACGGGCTACGAGCAGTACTTC. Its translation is CASVGLPTGYEQYF.

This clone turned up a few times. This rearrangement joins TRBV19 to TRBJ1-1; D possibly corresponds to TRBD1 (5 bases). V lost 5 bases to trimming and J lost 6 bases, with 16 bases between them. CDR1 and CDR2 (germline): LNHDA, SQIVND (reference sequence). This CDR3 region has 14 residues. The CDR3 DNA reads TGTGCCAGTAGTGTGACAGTGTACGGCCCTGAAGCTTTCTTT. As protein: CASSVTVYGPEAFF.

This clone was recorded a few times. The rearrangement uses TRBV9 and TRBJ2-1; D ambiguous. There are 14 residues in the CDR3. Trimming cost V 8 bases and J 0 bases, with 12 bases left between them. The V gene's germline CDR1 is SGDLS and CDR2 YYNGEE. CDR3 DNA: TGTGCCAGACCGCCCTCGAGCTCCTACAATGAGCAGTTCTTC. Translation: CARPPSSSYNEQFF.

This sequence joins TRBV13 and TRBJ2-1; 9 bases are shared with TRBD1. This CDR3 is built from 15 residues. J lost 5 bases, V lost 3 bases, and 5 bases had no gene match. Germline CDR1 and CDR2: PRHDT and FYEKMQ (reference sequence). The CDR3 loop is CASSFGTGSDNEQFF. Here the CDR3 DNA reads TGTGCCAGCAGCTTCGGGACAGGGAGTGACAATGAGCAGTTCTTC.

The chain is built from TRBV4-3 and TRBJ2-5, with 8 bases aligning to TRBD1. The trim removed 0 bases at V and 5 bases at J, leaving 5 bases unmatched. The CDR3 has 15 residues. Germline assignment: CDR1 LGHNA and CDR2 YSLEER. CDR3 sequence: CASSQEDRVYETQYF. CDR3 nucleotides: TGCGCCAGCAGCCAAGAGGACAGGGTGTACGAGACCCAGTACTTC.

DNA of the CDR3: TGTGCCAGCAGTTGGACAGGGAATTACGAGCAGTACTTC. It yields the protein CASSWTGNYEQYF. The chain employs TRBV27 and TRBJ2-5; the match to TRBD1 covers 8 bases. The end of the DNA aligns better with TRBJ2-7, so the J call may be wrong. Germline V gene data show CDR1 as MNHEY and CDR2 as SMNVEV (reference sequence). The CDR3 extends over 13 amino acids.

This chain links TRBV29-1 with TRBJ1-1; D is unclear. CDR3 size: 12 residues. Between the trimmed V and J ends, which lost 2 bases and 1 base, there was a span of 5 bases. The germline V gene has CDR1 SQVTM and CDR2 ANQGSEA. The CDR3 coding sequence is TGCAGCGTTGAATCGGGGAACACTGAAGCTTTCTTT. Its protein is CSVESGNTEAFF.

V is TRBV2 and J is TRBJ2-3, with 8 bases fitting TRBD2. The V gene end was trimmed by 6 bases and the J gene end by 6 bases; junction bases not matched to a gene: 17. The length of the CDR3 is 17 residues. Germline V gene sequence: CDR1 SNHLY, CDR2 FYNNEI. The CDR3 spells CASSDESTSDALDTQYF. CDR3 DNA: TGTGCCAGCAGCGACGAGTCGACTAGCGACGCTCTCGATACGCAGTATTTT. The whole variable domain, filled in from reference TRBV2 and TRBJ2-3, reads EPEVTQTPSHQVTQMGQEVILRCVPISNHLYFYWYRQILGQKVEFLVSFYNNEISEKSEIFDDQFSVERPDGSNFTLKIRSTKLEDSAMYFCASSDESTSDALDTQYFGPGTRLTVL.

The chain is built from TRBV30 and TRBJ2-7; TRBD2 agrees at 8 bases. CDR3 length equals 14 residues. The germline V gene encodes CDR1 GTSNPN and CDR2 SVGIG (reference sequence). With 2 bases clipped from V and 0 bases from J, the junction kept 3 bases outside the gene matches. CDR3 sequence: CAWSWLAGSYEQYF. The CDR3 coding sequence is TGTGCCTGGAGTTGGCTAGCGGGCTCCTACGAGCAGTACTTC.

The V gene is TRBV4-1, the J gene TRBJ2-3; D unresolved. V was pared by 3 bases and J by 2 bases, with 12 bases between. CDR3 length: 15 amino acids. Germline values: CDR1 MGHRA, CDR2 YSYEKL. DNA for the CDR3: TGCGCCAGCAGCCACATGGCACAACTCACAGATACGCAGTATTTT. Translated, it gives CASSHMAQLTDTQYF.

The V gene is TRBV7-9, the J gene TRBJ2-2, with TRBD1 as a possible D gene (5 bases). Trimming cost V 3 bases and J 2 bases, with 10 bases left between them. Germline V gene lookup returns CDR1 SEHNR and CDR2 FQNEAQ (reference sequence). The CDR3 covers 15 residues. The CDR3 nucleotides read TGTGCCAGCAGCTTCAGGGATTTCAACACCGGGGAGCTGTTTTTT. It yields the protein CASSFRDFNTGELFF.

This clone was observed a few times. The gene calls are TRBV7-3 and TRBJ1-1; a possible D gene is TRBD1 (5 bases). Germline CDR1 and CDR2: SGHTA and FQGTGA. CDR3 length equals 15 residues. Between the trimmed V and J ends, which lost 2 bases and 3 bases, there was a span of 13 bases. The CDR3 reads CASSLEAGWDTEAFF. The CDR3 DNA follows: TGTGCCAGCAGCTTAGAGGCAGGGTGGGACACTGAAGCTTTCTTT.

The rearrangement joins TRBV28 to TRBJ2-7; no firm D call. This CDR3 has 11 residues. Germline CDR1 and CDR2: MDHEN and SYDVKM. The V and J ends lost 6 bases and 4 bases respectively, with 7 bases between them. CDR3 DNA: TGTGCCAGCAGCCCCGGATACGAGCAGTACTTC. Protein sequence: CASSPGYEQYF.